The rows below give T cell receptor beta chains drawn from one sample of a study of blood T cell repertoires in COVID-19. The data were produced by immunoSEQ multiplex PCR, yet TCRdb's version contains in-frame clones alone and is incomplete. The sample includes 210,000 or so clones, about 80% of them seen just once. Sample: PBMCs or T cells enriched from blood (not recorded which). These receptors were collected from a man aged 55 to 70 who had recovered from COVID-19. Both conserved end residues are part of each CDR3. A D gene is named only where the DNA matches it firmly. Not all rows give a size; the values are once, few, many and, for expanded clones, a class.

TRBD1	.	TRBJ1-3	TRBV4-2	CASSRDRVDTIYF	TGTGCCAGCAGCCGGGACAGGGTTGACACCATATATTTT
.	.	TRBJ2-5	TRBV12-3/TRBV12-4	CASTLGLQETQYF	TGTGCCAGCACCTTGGGACTTCAAGAGACCCAGTACTTC
TRBD1	.	TRBJ2-7	TRBV6-6	CASSYFRDRVEEQYF	TGTGCCAGCAGTTACTTCCGGGACAGGGTGGAAGAGCAGTACTTC
.	few	TRBJ1-2	TRBV4-2	CASSQDNLGYTF	TGTGCCAGCAGCCAAGATAATCTTGGCTACACCTTC
.	.	TRBJ2-2	TRBV6-5	CASRHHSTGELFF	TGTGCCAGCAGACACCACAGCACCGGGGAGCTGTTTTTT
.	.	TRBJ1-5	TRBV24-1	CATSVSYSNQPQHF	TGTGCCACCAGTGTTTCCTATAGCAATCAGCCCCAGCATTTT
.	.	TRBJ2-7	TRBV11-2	CASSLDSNTEYEQYF	TGTGCCAGCAGCTTAGATTCGAATACCGAGTACGAGCAGTACTTC
.	.	TRBJ2-3	TRBV11-3	CASSHRAGPITDTQYF	TGTGCCAGCAGCCACCGGGCGGGGCCCATCACAGATACGCAGTATTTT
.	.	TRBJ2-5	TRBV12-3/TRBV12-4	CASSLPPGETQYF	TGTGCCAGCAGTTTACCCCCGGGGGAGACCCAGTACTTC
TRBD2	.	TRBJ2-2	TRBV9	CASSVDLTSGSTGELFF	TGTGCCAGCAGCGTAGATTTGACTAGCGGTTCCACCGGGGAGCTGTTTTTT
TRBD2	.	TRBJ2-2	TRBV19	CASSPWTSGGDTGELFF	TGTGCCAGTAGTCCTTGGACTAGCGGGGGGGATACCGGGGAGCTGTTTTTT
TRBD2	many	TRBJ2-2	TRBV3-1/TRBV3-2	CASTLGMLAGGSGTGELFF	TGTGCCAGCACCCTCGGTATGCTAGCGGGGGGCAGTGGCACCGGGGAGCTGTTTTTT
.	.	TRBJ2-3	TRBV15	CATSRARAPDTQYF	TGTGCCACCAGCAGAGCCAGGGCCCCAGATACGCAGTATTTT
.	.	TRBJ1-5	TRBV6-6	CASGAYSNQPQHF	TGTGCCAGCGGAGCTTATAGCAATCAGCCCCAGCATTTT
TRBD1	.	TRBJ1-2	TRBV25-1	CASSENRGPAVGYTF	TGTGCCAGCAGTGAGAACAGGGGGCCGGCGGTTGGCTACACCTTC
.	.	TRBJ1-2	TRBV7-9	CASSLAPGYGYTF	TGTGCCAGCAGCTTAGCGCCGGGGTATGGCTACACCTTC
.	.	TRBJ1-4	TRBV18	CASSQQGTNEKLFF	TGTGCCAGCTCACAACAGGGTACTAATGAAAAACTGTTTTTT
TRBD1	.	TRBJ1-2	TRBV29-1	CSVGAGGNYGYTF	TGCAGCGTTGGGGCAGGGGGTAACTATGGCTACACCTTC
TRBD1	.	TRBJ2-7	TRBV4-3	CASSQGTGSLYEQYF	TGCGCCAGCAGCCAAGGGACAGGTTCCCTTTACGAGCAGTACTTC
TRBD1	.	TRBJ2-6	TRBV5-1	CASSLTGVSGANVLTF	TGCGCCAGCAGCCTGACAGGGGTCTCTGGGGCCAACGTCCTGACTTTC
.	.	TRBJ1-6	TRBV5-1	CASTRTGSDNSPLHF	TGCGCCAGCACCCGAACAGGGTCGGATAATTCACCCCTCCACTTT
.	.	TRBJ2-1	TRBV9	CASSVGGLLEIRDLSYNEQFF	TGTGCCAGCAGCGTAGGCGGACTACTAGAAATTAGAGATCTCTCCTACAATGAGCAGTTCTTC
.	.	TRBJ2-7	TRBV5-1	CASSSLPSYEQYF	TGCGCCAGCAGCTCACTTCCCTCCTACGAGCAGTACTTC
TRBD1	.	TRBJ2-3	TRBV13	CASSAGPPGTGYTDTQYF	TGTGCCAGCAGCGCAGGACCCCCCGGGACAGGATACACAGATACGCAGTATTTT
.	.	TRBJ1-1	TRBV29-1	CSVDGPGGTEAFF	TGCAGCGTTGATGGCCCCGGGGGGACTGAAGCTTTCTTT
.	.	TRBJ2-7	TRBV5-1	CASSKSPERRKSYEQYF	TGCGCCAGCAGCAAGTCTCCAGAGCGGAGGAAATCCTACGAGCAGTACTTC
TRBD1	.	TRBJ1-2	TRBV19	CASSYSGGGYGYTF	TGTGCCAGTAGTTACTCAGGGGGCGGATATGGCTACACCTTC
.	few	TRBJ2-2	TRBV5-1	CASSLASGRNTGELFF	TGCGCCAGCAGCTTGGCCTCGGGGAGAAACACCGGGGAGCTGTTTTTT
TRBD1	.	TRBJ2-7	TRBV4-2	CASSQEQGAGEQYF	TGTGCCAGCAGCCAAGAACAGGGGGCGGGGGAGCAGTACTTC
.	once	TRBJ2-2	TRBV5-1	CASRPGQRATGELFF	TGCGCCAGCAGGCCTGGACAGCGAGCCACCGGGGAGCTGTTTTTT
.	few	TRBJ1-6	TRBV3-1/TRBV3-2	CASSQGSGSYNSPLHF	TGTGCCAGCAGCCAAGGATCGGGCTCCTATAATTCACCCCTCCACTTT
TRBD2	.	TRBJ2-1	TRBV9	CASSPGLAGGDEQFF	TGTGCCAGCAGCCCGGGACTAGCGGGGGGCGATGAGCAGTTCTTC
TRBD1	.	TRBJ1-1	TRBV19	CASSIGTGNTEAFF	TGTGCCAGTAGTATAGGGACAGGGAACACTGAAGCTTTCTTT
.	.	TRBJ1-1	TRBV18	CASSPNREGTEAFF	TGTGCCAGCTCACCAAACAGGGAGGGGACTGAAGCTTTCTTT
.	.	TRBJ2-7	TRBV19	CASNPSPAGNEQYF	TGTGCCAGTAATCCTAGTCCGGCGGGCAACGAGCAGTACTTC
TRBD1	.	TRBJ2-1	TRBV7-3	CASSPMTGYEQFF	TGTGCCAGCAGCCCGATGACAGGGTATGAGCAGTTCTTC
.	.	TRBJ2-3	TRBV6-5	CASSYRDSTDTQYF	TGTGCCAGCAGTTACCGAGATAGCACAGATACGCAGTATTTT
TRBD1	few	TRBJ1-6	TRBV3-1/TRBV3-2	CASSQEGDRGHLCSYNSPLHF	TGTGCCAGCAGCCAAGAAGGTGACAGGGGGCACCTATGCTCCTATAATTCACCCCTCCACTTT
TRBD1	.	TRBJ1-5	TRBV6-2/TRBV6-3	CASSTTGNNQPQHF	TGTGCCAGCAGTACGACAGGGAACAATCAGCCCCAGCATTTT
TRBD1	once	TRBJ2-4	TRBV7-8	CASSLPPDREKGLAKNIQYF	TGTGCCAGCAGCTTACCCCCGGACAGGGAGAAGGGACTAGCCAAAAACATTCAGTACTTC
.	.	TRBJ1-4	TRBV6-5	CASSPDYKGEKLFF	TGTGCCAGCAGCCCCGACTATAAAGGTGAAAAACTGTTTTTT
TRBD1	.	TRBJ2-7	TRBV12-5	CASGLVLGGQGVNEQYF	TGTGCTAGTGGTTTGGTATTGGGTGGACAGGGGGTGAACGAGCAGTACTTC
.	.	TRBJ1-1	TRBV7-6	CASSPQHTNTEAFF	TGTGCCAGCAGCCCCCAACATACGAACACTGAAGCTTTCTTT
TRBD2	.	TRBJ2-1	TRBV5-1	CASSYTSGGIGYEQFF	TGCGCCAGCAGCTACACTAGCGGGGGGATTGGTTATGAGCAGTTCTTC
.	.	TRBJ2-3	TRBV19	CASSMGDKDADTQYF	TGTGCCAGTAGTATGGGGGACAAGGATGCAGATACGCAGTATTTT
.	.	TRBJ1-4	TRBV11-1	CASSWGEGTTNEKLFF	TGTGCCAGCAGCTGGGGGGAAGGGACTACTAATGAAAAACTGTTTTTT
.	once	TRBJ2-2	TRBV11-2	CASSLGVNTGELFF	TGTGCCAGCAGCTTAGGAGTGAACACCGGGGAGCTGTTTTTT
.	.	TRBJ2-7	TRBV5-4	CASSAGGNRDYEQYF	TGTGCCAGCAGCGCAGGGGGGAACCGGGACTACGAGCAGTACTTC
.	.	TRBJ1-1	TRBV9	CASSVAVGANTEAFF	TGTGCCAGCAGCGTAGCGGTAGGGGCGAACACTGAAGCTTTCTTT
.	.	TRBJ1-1	TRBV6-5	CASSYFGGRGTEAFF	TGTGCCAGCAGTTACTTTGGGGGGAGGGGGACTGAAGCTTTCTTT
TRBD1	.	TRBJ1-4	TRBV5-1	CASSLVRQGTTNEKLFF	TGCGCCAGCAGCTTGGTACGACAGGGAACAACTAATGAAAAACTGTTTTTT
TRBD1	.	TRBJ1-1	TRBV29-1	CSSDRQGRPEAFF	TGCAGCTCAGACCGACAGGGGCGACCTGAAGCTTTCTTT
.	.	TRBJ1-2	TRBV24-1	CATKGGGQGMRGYTF	TGTGCCACCAAAGGGGGTGGGCAGGGGATGCGTGGCTACACCTTC
TRBD1	.	TRBJ1-1	TRBV5-1	CASRAGGSWNTEAFF	TGCGCCAGCAGGGCAGGGGGCAGTTGGAACACTGAAGCTTTCTTT
.	.	TRBJ2-3	TRBV5-1	CASSVTTGRDTQYF	TGCGCCAGCAGCGTTACGACAGGGAGGGATACGCAGTATTTT
.	few	TRBJ1-3	TRBV28	CASTTLSSMGDSGNTIYF	TGTGCCAGCACCACCCTTTCATCGATGGGAGACTCTGGAAACACCATATATTTT
TRBD1	.	TRBJ1-2	TRBV19	CASSTLLTGGPPSNYGYTF	TGTGCCAGTAGCACCCTCCTGACAGGGGGCCCCCCTTCAAACTATGGCTACACCTTC
.	.	TRBJ1-3	TRBV15	CATSRVGRGTGNTIYF	TGTGCCACCAGCAGAGTCGGCAGGGGAACTGGAAACACCATATATTTT
.	.	TRBJ1-5	TRBV19	CASSSPFGQGDQPQHF	TGTGCCAGTAGCTCTCCGTTCGGGCAGGGTGATCAGCCCCAGCATTTT
.	once	TRBJ2-2	TRBV14	CASSQAGRGTGELFF	TGTGCCAGCAGCCAGGCGGGACGGGGCACCGGGGAGCTGTTTTTT